This passage covers 12 T cell receptor beta chains from one sample sequenced in a study of CD8+ T cells in alopecia areata. Described treatment: oral pan-JAK inhibitor, 5-10 mg twice daily. Extraction and reverse transcription of RNA yielded cDNA as the sequencing template. Libraries were prepared by immunoSEQ multiplex PCR; TCRdb keeps only in-frame clonotypes and omits some of them. The data hold 110,000 to 150,000 clones, with approximately 86% observed a single time. The material sequenced was CD8+ T cells sorted from blood, taken at week 4, from a patient treated with tofacitinib. These receptors were collected from a human donor with alopecia areata.

This CDR3 is CASSDGLAGNTGELFF. The CDR3 region has the DNA TGTGCCAGTAGTGATGGACTAGCGGGGAACACCGGGGAGCTGTTTTTT. This chain joins TRBV19 and TRBJ2-2; TRBD2 agrees at 11 bases. Trimming removed 5 bases from V and 1 base from J; junction bases left unmatched: 3. The CDR3 length is 16 residues. Germline lookup yields CDR1 LNHDA and CDR2 SQIVND (reference sequence). Full variable domain (outside the CDR3, taken from reference TRBV19 and TRBJ2-2): DGGITQSPKYLFRKEGQNVTLSCEQNLNHDAMYWYRQDPGQGLRLIYYSQIVNDFQKGDIAEGYSVSREKKESFPLTVTSAQKNPTAFYLCASSDGLAGNTGELFFGEGSRLTVL.

This chain joins TRBV15 and TRBJ2-5; tentatively, D is TRBD1 (5 bases). Per germline, CDR1 LNHNV and CDR2 YYDKDF (reference sequence). With 3 bases removed from V and 1 base from J, the gap between germline ends came to 12 bases. This CDR3 has 15 amino acids. The CDR3 region is CATSRDQGSQETQYF. The CDR3, as DNA: TGTGCCACCAGCAGGGACCAGGGTAGCCAAGAGACCCAGTACTTC. Filled out from reference TRBV15 and TRBJ2-5, the complete variable domain reads DAMVIQNPRYQVTQFGKPVTLSCSQTLNHNVMYWYQQKSSQAPKLLFHYYDKDFNNEADTPDNFQSRRPNTSFCFLDIRSPGLGDTAMYLCATSRDQGSQETQYFGPGTRLLVL.

The chain uses TRBV30 and TRBJ2-2, with D unresolved. CDR1 GTSNPN and CDR2 SVGIG come from the germline V gene (reference sequence). V was pared by 0 bases and J by 5 bases, with 10 bases between. This CDR3 has 14 amino acids. As DNA, the CDR3 is TGTGCCTGGAGTGTCCTTGGGGAAACCGGGGAGCTGTTTTTT. Its translation is CAWSVLGETGELFF.

V and J are TRBV2 and TRBJ2-1; no definite D call. Germline lookup yields CDR1 SNHLY and CDR2 FYNNEI. The V and J ends lost 0 bases and 4 bases respectively, with 10 bases between them. The CDR3 spans 15 residues. The CDR3 sequence: CASSEAGGTYNEQFF. The CDR3 DNA reads as TGTGCCAGCAGTGAAGCTGGCGGAACATACAATGAGCAGTTCTTC.

This clone has more than one count but fewer than ten. The gene calls are TRBV12-5 and TRBJ2-2; no clear D. CDR3 size: 11 residues. Germline V gene sequence: CDR1 LGHNT, CDR2 FRNRAP. The V end was cut by 4 bases, the J end by 6 bases, with 3 bases between. CDR3 nucleotides: TGTGCTAGTGGTTCGCCCGGGGAGCTGTTTTTT. It codes for CASGSPGELFF.

This chain joins TRBV4-1 and TRBJ2-4, with 7 bases aligning to TRBD2. The CDR3 length is 14 residues. Trimming at V came to 0 bases and at J to 8 bases, leaving 4 bases not matched to a gene. The V gene's germline CDR1 is MGHRA and CDR2 YSYEKL. The CDR3 reads CASSQEEGGDIQYF. In DNA, the CDR3 is TGCGCCAGCAGCCAAGAGGAGGGAGGGGACATTCAGTACTTC.

This chain uses TRBV23-1 with TRBJ2-3; D call uncertain. TRBV23-1 is treated as an ORF (open reading frame) with a function not yet certain. The CDR3 consists of 16 residues. The V end lost 2 bases, the J end lost 3 bases, and 15 bases lay between the germline ends. The CDR3 reads CASSQRFGYRTDTQYF. DNA for the CDR3: TGCGCCAGCAGTCAACGTTTCGGGTACAGAACAGATACGCAGTATTTT.

V and J are TRBV5-4 and TRBJ2-7; 10 nucleotides line up with TRBD2. The CDR3 totals 16 residues. The V and J ends lost 4 bases and 2 bases, in that order; junction bases with no gene match: 9. Germline values: CDR1 SGHNT, CDR2 YYREEE (reference sequence). The CDR3 coding sequence is TGTGCCAGCAGCAGCTGGGCTAGCGGGGGCCCCTACGAGCAGTACTTC. Its protein product is CASSSWASGGPYEQYF.

Only one count was recorded for this clone. This chain links TRBV7-9 with TRBJ2-5; D uncertain. The CDR3 runs to 11 residues. The V gene lost 5 bases and the J gene lost 5 bases, with 6 bases spanning the gap. The V gene's germline CDR1 is SEHNR and CDR2 FQNEAQ (reference sequence). Here the CDR3 DNA reads TGTGCCAGCAGCCCTGGGGAGACCCAGTACTTC. Its translation is CASSPGETQYF.

This chain connects TRBV5-4 to TRBJ2-3; 13 nucleotides align to TRBD2. V gave up 3 bases and J gave up 5 bases; unmatched junction bases: 6. CDR1 and CDR2 from the germline V gene are SGHNT and YYREEE (reference sequence). This CDR3 region has 16 residues. The CDR3 coding sequence is TGTGCCAGCAGCTCGACTAGCGGGGGGCGAGGAGATACGCAGTATTTT. Translating it yields CASSSTSGGRGDTQYF.

The chain couples TRBV15 to TRBJ1-4; tentative D call: TRBD1 (6 bases). With 5 bases removed from V and 10 bases from J, the gap between germline ends came to 14 bases. Germline V gene lookup returns CDR1 LNHNV and CDR2 YYDKDF (reference sequence). This CDR3 region has 13 residues. CDR3 region: CATSGSDSLKLFF. CDR3 DNA: TGTGCCACCAGCGGCTCGGACAGTCTAAAACTGTTTTTT.

This chain connects TRBV28 to TRBJ1-2; D is undetermined. This CDR3 contains 13 residues. Germline CDR1 MDHEN, CDR2 SYDVKM. V was cut by 2 bases and J by 2 bases, with 6 bases left in between. The CDR3 loop reads CASSLLQNYGYTF. The CDR3 coding sequence is TGTGCCAGCAGTTTACTACAGAACTATGGCTACACCTTC.